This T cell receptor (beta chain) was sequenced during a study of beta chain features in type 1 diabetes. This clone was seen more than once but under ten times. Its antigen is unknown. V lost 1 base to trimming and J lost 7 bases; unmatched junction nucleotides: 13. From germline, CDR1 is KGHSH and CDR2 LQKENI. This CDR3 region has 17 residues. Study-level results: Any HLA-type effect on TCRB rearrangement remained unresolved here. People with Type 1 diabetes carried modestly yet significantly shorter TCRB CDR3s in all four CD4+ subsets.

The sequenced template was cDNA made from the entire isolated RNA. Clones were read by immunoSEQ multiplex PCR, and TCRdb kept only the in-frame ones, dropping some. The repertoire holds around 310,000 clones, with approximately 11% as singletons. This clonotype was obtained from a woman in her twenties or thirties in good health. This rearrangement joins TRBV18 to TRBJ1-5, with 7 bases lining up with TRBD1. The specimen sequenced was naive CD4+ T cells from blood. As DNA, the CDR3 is TGTGCCAGCTCACCACGGGAAAGACAGGGCCAGGAGCAGCCCCAGCATTTT. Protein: CASSPRERQGQEQPQHF.